A single sample gave rise to the 12 T cell receptor beta chains below, sequenced in a study of persistence of HIV-infected CD4 T cells. These receptors' targets are unknown. An overlapping HIV-1 Gag peptide pool stimulated these cells at roughly 1 ug/peptide/mL. Memory cells lacking CD40L and CD69 with high CD45RO were sorted. The immunoSEQ assay was version 4, run in survey mode. This table comes from immunoSEQ multiplex PCR, and its TCRdb copy is limited to in-frame clones, with some not included. The sample has just under 65,000 clones, 70% to 75% seen once. Here the sequenced sample was CD4+ T cells sorted from PBMCs after roughly 18-hour stimulation, taken from a patient who received antiretroviral therapy. The receptors shown here come from an adult man with HIV who was CMV-seropositive.

The DNA of the CDR3 is TGTGCCAGCAGCCGCGGCTCCGACATCAGCAATCAGCCCCAGCATTTT. It specifies CASSRGSDISNQPQHF. The rearrangement links TRBV3-1 (or the pseudogene TRBV3-2) to TRBJ1-5, with D unclear. The germline V gene has CDR1 LGHDT and CDR2 YNNKEL (reference sequence). CDR3 length: 16 amino acids. V lost 4 bases and J 1 base, leaving 14 bases between the germline ends.

The CDR3 DNA reads TGTGCCAGCAGCCTACAGGGGTCCTACGAGCAGTACTTC. As protein: CASSLQGSYEQYF. The chain combines TRBV3-1 (or the pseudogene TRBV3-2) with TRBJ2-7; 7 bases are a match to TRBD1. V shed 4 bases, J shed 1 base, and the junction held 1 base outside the gene matches. The CDR3 is 13 residues long. Per germline, CDR1 LGHDT and CDR2 YNNKEL (reference sequence).

The chain is built from TRBV28 and TRBJ1-5; no firm D call. This CDR3 has 15 residues. The germline CDR1 and CDR2 sequences are MDHEN and SYDVKM. Trimming stripped 2 bases from V and 4 bases from J, with 12 bases between. For the CDR3, the DNA is TGTGCCAGCAGTTTAGGAGGACCGCGAAATCAGCCCCAGCATTTT. It translates to CASSLGGPRNQPQHF.

The chain carries TRBV10-2 and TRBJ1-5; D gene unclear. V was trimmed by 4 bases and J by 2 bases, leaving 6 bases between them. The germline CDR1 and CDR2 sequences are WSHSY and SAAADI. This CDR3 comprises 13 residues. In DNA form, the CDR3 reads TGCGCCAGCAGTGGTACGGGCAATCAGCCCCAGCATTTT. Translation gives CASSGTGNQPQHF.

The chain is built from TRBV9 and TRBJ2-3; 9 bases are a match to TRBD2. CDR3 length equals 17 residues. CDR1 and CDR2 from the germline V gene are SGDLS and YYNGEE. Losses at the gene ends were 5 bases for V and 2 bases for J; bases not matched to a gene: 12. This CDR3 is CASSAGSGGLVTDTQYF. The CDR3, as DNA: TGTGCCAGCAGTGCAGGGAGCGGGGGGCTGGTCACAGATACGCAGTATTTT.

The chain links TRBV19 to TRBJ2-7; 8 nucleotides line up with TRBD1. V gave up 6 bases and J gave up 3 bases; unmatched junction bases: 7. Germline V lookup: CDR1 LNHDA, CDR2 SQIVND (reference sequence). CDR3 length equals 14 residues. DNA for the CDR3: TGTGCCAGTAGAGACAGGGGAGGAGGCTACGAGCAGTACTTC. It encodes CASRDRGGGYEQYF.

This clone was recorded a few times. V and J are TRBV7-9 and TRBJ1-2, with D possibly TRBD1 on 5 matching bases. This CDR3 region has 15 residues. Between the trimmed V and J ends, which lost 3 bases and 3 bases, there was a span of 14 bases. Germline CDR1 is SEHNR and CDR2 is FQNEAQ (reference sequence). The CDR3 DNA follows: TGTGCCAGCAGCTTGAACCAGGGTATTCACTATGGCTACACCTTC. Translation gives CASSLNQGIHYGYTF.

This chain connects TRBV7-9 to TRBJ1-4; no clear D gene. The CDR3 runs to 16 residues. Germline V gene sequence: CDR1 SEHNR, CDR2 FQNEAQ (reference sequence). V dropped 4 bases and J dropped 3 bases, with 15 bases sitting between them. The CDR3 DNA reads TGTGCCAGCAGCTCCCTCTCCGGCACGGCTAATGAAAAACTGTTTTTT. Residues: CASSSLSGTANEKLFF.

This sequence joins TRBV28 and TRBJ1-2, with D maybe TRBD1 (5 bases). Trimming took 4 bases from V and 4 from J, leaving 16 bases between them. CDR1 is MDHEN, CDR2 SYDVKM, per germline. The CDR3 has 15 residues. The CDR3 bases are TGTGCCAGCAGTTCCCCTGGGGACTCTAGCTATGGCTACACCTTC. Translation: CASSSPGDSSYGYTF.

The J gene is TRBJ2-7, the V gene TRBV4-1; TRBD1 matches at 7 bases. The germline CDR1 and CDR2 sequences are MGHRA and YSYEKL. The CDR3 extends over 16 amino acids. Trimming at V came to 4 bases and at J to 2 bases, leaving 11 bases not matched to a gene. The CDR3 here is CASSPGADRTPYEQYF. Here the CDR3 DNA reads TGCGCCAGCAGCCCCGGGGCGGACAGGACCCCCTACGAGCAGTACTTC.

The chain couples TRBV5-8 to TRBJ1-5, with D possibly matching TRBD1 (6 bases). The germline V gene encodes CDR1 SGHTS and CDR2 YDEGEE. Trimming stripped 3 bases from V and 3 bases from J, with 7 bases between. The CDR3 is made up of 13 amino acids. The CDR3 spells CASSWGPNQPQHF. For the CDR3, the DNA is TGTGCCAGCAGCTGGGGGCCCAATCAGCCCCAGCATTTT.

The table lists this clone with a count of one. The chain couples TRBV5-1 to TRBJ1-1, with no clear D. Germline lookup yields CDR1 SGHRS and CDR2 YFSETQ. V was pared by 3 bases and J by 1 base, with 7 bases between. CDR3 length equals 13 residues. The CDR3 region is CASSSPQNTEAFF. The CDR3 nucleotides read TGCGCCAGCAGCTCGCCACAGAACACTGAAGCTTTCTTT.